The sequence of this TCR beta chain was determined in a study of T-cell memory formation after mild COVID-19 (dated by TCRdb to the early 2020s). Describing the broader study: TCR sequence clusters from the two donors were largely donor specific. Two young, previously healthy adult volunteers, one female and one male, were included in the cohort. T-cell clones expanding and contracting after mild COVID-19 in a couple of donors were tracked by longitudinal TCRalpha and TCRbeta repertoire sequencing.

Sequencing was carried out with an Illumina NovaSeq 6000. TCRalpha and TCRbeta cDNA libraries were built by 5'RACE with constant-segment primers, adding sample barcodes and unique molecular identifiers. Trizol reagent was used to extract RNA from every sample. Libraries were amplified in two PCR steps, with a second sample barcode and Illumina TruSeq adapters added in the second step. Sequencing of libraries was performed on an Illumina NovaSeq with 2 x 150 bp paired-end reads. In the paper's pipeline: Reads were demultiplexed and collapsed into UMI-guided consensus sequences with migec v1.2.7. With mixcr v2.1.11, UMI consensuses were aligned to TRA and TRB V and J templates and assembled into clonotypes. Expanded or contracted clonotypes were those called significant by both edgeR and NoisET, with noise models trained on biological replicates. For edgeR calls, the thresholds were a false discovery rate-adjusted p below 0.01 and a log2 fold-change of 1. As an exploratory analysis of dynamics, max-normalized trajectories of the 1000 most abundant clonotypes were examined by PCA with hierarchical clustering. Each responding clone was given a CD4 or CD8 phenotype based on the CD4+ and CD8+ repertoires, which had been sequenced separately. TCRdb reprocessed the public reads (quality trimming at Q25 with fastp, clone calling with MiXCR) and kept in-frame beta chains. All rows with the same CDR3 protein become a single entry with the most common DNA and genes. These V and J calls are TCRdb output, not the study's own analysis. Recorded for this sample are tens of thousands of distinct CDR3 sequences; more than 9% of them occurred a single time. About 25% of the sample belongs to the ten largest clones.

PBMCs were isolated by Ficoll-Paque density gradient centrifugation. The research as a whole found: Contracting CD4+ clones turned up mainly in the CM and EM memory subsets, whereas EMRA was where CD8+ clones were enriched. The second-wave clones that peaked on day 37 were not confirmed to be SARS-CoV-2 specific. Clones that contracted from day 15 to 85 showed balanced CD4/CD8 phenotypes, whereas a second wave of clones that expanded from day 15 to 37 leaned towards CD4+. Some responding clones were detected in pre-infection memory, which suggested that pre-existing cross-reactive memory T cells had joined the SARS-CoV-2 response. The study included only two mild cases, and larger cohorts that include severe cases with pre-infection samples were judged to be necessary.

Regarding this clonotype: Its antigen target is currently unknown. No much larger clone is present one base from it, and per-base qualities are unavailable.

CDR1 and CDR2 (SGHTA, FQGNSA) derive from the germline V gene. The CDR3 has 14 amino acids, counting the end cysteine and phenylalanine. The sequence is cut down to CDR3 DNA, 42 bases in frame from base 1. V lost 5 bases and J lost 3 bases, and the count of bases not matched to a germline gene is 5. The sequence was obtained from a man between 18 and 35 years old who had mild COVID-19 (a few samples of this study predate the infection). The sample titles of this study are shuffled in the database, so cell type and time point are left out; the donor was told from shared clones. The chain is encoded by TRBV7-2 joined to TRBJ2-7; the central 9 bases match TRBD1. Source material: PBMCs or a T cell subset sorted from them (not recorded which). The CDR3 reads CASSVGTGYYEQYF. The nucleotide sequence is given as TGTGCCAGCAGCGTCGGGACAGGGTACTACGAGCAGTACTTC.